One sample yielded the 30 T cell receptor beta chains listed below, sequenced in a study of CD8 T cells in ankylosing spondylitis. Overall study results and limits: For ankylosing spondylitis blood, a TCR beta motif of about eight highly homologous variants appeared characteristic.

TCRdb reprocessed the 5' RACE reads with MiXCR, giving one entry per CDR3 protein. This sample carries approximately 550,000 distinct CDR3 sequences, about an eighth of them seen once, and the ten largest clones take approximately 6.3%. For these receptors, no antigen is known. Source material: blood, either unsorted or a sorted T cell fraction (not recorded which). These receptors were collected from a male donor with ankylosing spondylitis.

This clonotype was detected a few times. The CDR3 is CASSVDRVGEQYV. CDR3 in DNA: TGCGCCAGCAGCGTGGACAGGGTGGGCGAGCAGTACGTC. The V gene is TRBV5-1, the J gene TRBJ2-7, with 8 bases lining up with TRBD1. Germline assignment: CDR1 SGHRS and CDR2 YFSETQ. The CDR3 loop spans 13 amino acids. The J segment lost 6 bases and the V segment lost 4 bases, leaving 6 bases of the junction unmatched.

Many counts were recorded for this clonotype. The chain couples TRBV5-1 to TRBJ2-7; D is undetermined. Trimming took 5 bases from V and 0 from J, leaving 12 bases between them. This CDR3 is built from 14 residues. Germline lookup yields CDR1 SGHRS and CDR2 YFSETQ. The CDR3 region has the DNA TGCGCCAGCAGAGACTCCACGAGCTCCTACGAGCAGTACGTC. Its protein product is CASRDSTSSYEQYV.

The gene calls are TRBV30 and TRBJ1-1; TRBD1 might be the D (5 bases). Germline lookup yields CDR1 GTSNPN and CDR2 SVGIG (reference sequence). The CDR3 runs 13 residues. V lost 5 bases and J 5 bases, leaving 15 bases between the germline ends. The CDR3 DNA reads as TGTGCCTGGCAACGGGGCGAGTGGACTGAAGCTTTCTTT. Translated, it gives CAWQRGEWTEAFF.

The V and J genes are TRBV12-3 or TRBV12-4 and TRBJ2-1, with no clear D. V was clipped by 2 bases and J by 6 bases, with 8 bases between them. This CDR3 is built from 13 residues. The CDR3 spells CASSLSDRNEQFF. CDR3 coding DNA: TGTGCCAGCAGTTTATCGGATCGCAATGAGCAGTTCTTC.

This clonotype occurred a few times. The J gene is TRBJ2-7, the V gene TRBV29-1, with D perhaps TRBD2 (6 bases). The CDR3 is made up of 12 amino acids. Trimming cost V 3 bases and J 5 bases, with 11 bases left between them. Germline CDR1 SQVTM, CDR2 ANQGSEA. As DNA, the CDR3 is TGCAGCGTTGAGGGGACTCCGGACGAGCAGTACTTC. It translates to CSVEGTPDEQYF.

This clonotype was counted at least ten times. The CDR3, as DNA: TGTGCCAGCAGTCCAACAGGGGAGGTTGAAGCTTTCTTT. As protein: CASSPTGEVEAFF. The V gene is TRBV12-3 or TRBV12-4, the J gene TRBJ1-1, with TRBD1 identical over 7 bases. J was trimmed by 7 bases and V by 5 bases; bases with no gene match: 7. The CDR3 spans 13 residues.

This clonotype was seen more than once but under ten times. The chain links TRBV5-5 to TRBJ2-5; the match to TRBD1 covers 7 bases. The CDR3 is made up of 15 amino acids. Unmatched junction bases numbered 13, after V lost 6 bases and J lost 5 bases. Germline CDR1 SGHKS, CDR2 YYEKEE (reference sequence). The CDR3 bases are TGTGCCAGCAACCGAGCCCAGGACAGGACGGAGACCCAGTACTTC. As protein: CASNRAQDRTETQYF.

This chain uses TRBV10-3 with TRBJ2-1; 9 bases align to TRBD1. The CDR3 runs 13 residues. The trim removed 8 bases at V and 5 bases at J, leaving 4 bases unmatched. In germline, CDR1 is ENHRY, CDR2 SYGVKD. CDR3 coding DNA: TGTGCCATCTCGGACAGGGGAGACAATGAGCAGTTCTTC. It yields the protein CAISDRGDNEQFF.

The chain employs TRBV29-1 and TRBJ2-7; possible D gene TRBD1, 7 bases. The CDR3 consists of 17 residues. Germline values: CDR1 SQVTM, CDR2 ANQGSEA. The CDR3 region is CSSSTGRLSSSSYEQYV. As DNA, the CDR3 is TGCAGTTCTTCGACAGGGAGGCTAAGTTCAAGCTCCTACGAGCAGTACGTC.

The sample holds a few counts of this clonotype. This chain connects TRBV20-1 to TRBJ1-5, with 10 nucleotides matching TRBD1. The CDR3 loop spans 18 amino acids. CDR1 is DFQATT and CDR2 is SNEGSKA in the germline V gene (reference sequence). V shed 3 bases, J shed 2 bases, and the junction held 13 bases outside the gene matches. The CDR3 region has the DNA TGCAGTGCTAGCGGGTATCGGGACAGGGGAAGGGGCAATCAGCCCCAGCATTTT. Translation: CSASGYRDRGRGNQPQHF.

This chain connects TRBV20-1 to TRBJ1-5; 7 bases align to TRBD1. J lost 6 bases, V lost 6 bases, and 5 bases had no gene match. CDR1 and CDR2 from the germline V gene are DFQATT and SNEGSKA (reference sequence). The CDR3 is 12 amino acids. CDR3 DNA: TGCAGTGCGGAGGGGGCGGGTCAGCCCCAGCATTTT. It specifies CSAEGAGQPQHF.

The chain has TRBV20-1 and TRBJ2-5, with 8 bases identical to TRBD1. In germline, CDR1 is DFQATT, CDR2 SNEGSKA (reference sequence). The V segment lost 2 bases and the J segment 4 bases; nucleotides outside the gene matches: 9. The CDR3 is 15 residues long. Here the CDR3 DNA reads TGCAGTGCTAGATCGGAGTCAGGGGGCTTAGAGACCCAGTACTTC. Translated: CSARSESGGLETQYF.

The chain recombines TRBV2 with TRBJ2-7; D is unclear. From germline, CDR1 is SNHLY and CDR2 FYNNEI. This CDR3 is 10 amino acids long. Trimming left V 6 bases short and J 6 bases short, with 6 bases between. CDR3 nucleotides: TGTGCCAGCAGGCCGGGCGAGCAGTACTTC. The encoded protein is CASRPGEQYF.

The chain carries TRBV10-3 and TRBJ2-5, with 15 bases aligning to TRBD2. The CDR3 contains 17 residues. With 0 bases clipped from V and 2 bases from J, the junction kept 1 base outside the gene matches. Germline values: CDR1 ENHRY, CDR2 SYGVKD. CDR3 amino acids: CAISESGLAGGQETQYF. The CDR3 region has the DNA TGTGCCATCAGTGAGTCGGGACTAGCGGGAGGTCAAGAGACCCAGTACTTC.

This clonotype appeared many times. Written as DNA, the CDR3 is TGTGCCAGCAGTTTCGGGCTCTATGGCTACACCTTC. This codes for CASSFGLYGYTF. This sequence joins TRBV28 and TRBJ1-2, with D unresolved. There are 12 residues in the CDR3. In germline, CDR1 is MDHEN, CDR2 SYDVKM. Trimming removed 3 bases at V and 4 bases at J, with 6 bases between.

This chain joins TRBV24-1 and TRBJ2-3; 8 nucleotides align to TRBD1. V lost 3 bases, J lost 3 bases, and 4 bases stayed unmatched. Germline CDR1 reads KGHDR; CDR2 reads SFDVKD. This CDR3 comprises 15 residues. CDR3 coding DNA: TGTGCCACCAGTGATACAACAGGGGGGACAGATACGCAGTATTTT. Amino acids: CATSDTTGGTDTQYF.

The chain employs TRBV20-1 and TRBJ1-4; D remains unclear. CDR1 is DFQATT, CDR2 SNEGSKA, per germline (reference sequence). This CDR3 is built from 14 residues. Trimming cost V 5 bases and J 8 bases, with 18 bases left between them. The CDR3 protein is CSASLGAKEEKLFF. The DNA for the CDR3 is TGCAGTGCTTCGTTGGGAGCTAAGGAAGAAAAACTGTTTTTT.

This clonotype came up a few times. This chain connects TRBV11-2 to TRBJ2-7, with a weak D call TRBD1 (5 bases). This CDR3 region has 13 residues. V was clipped by 4 bases and J by 4 bases, with 11 bases between them. The germline CDR1 and CDR2 sequences are SGHAT and FQNNGV. The DNA of the CDR3 is TGTGCCAGCAGCTGGACACCTACTTACGAGCAGTACGTC. Translating gives CASSWTPTYEQYV.

This clonotype was counted only a few times. The J gene is TRBJ2-1, the V gene TRBV29-1, with 10 bases fitting TRBD2. The germline CDR1 and CDR2 sequences are SQVTM and ANQGSEA. This CDR3 region has 13 residues. Losses at the gene ends were 6 bases for V and 2 bases for J; bases not matched to a gene: 1. CDR3 loop: CSVGTSAYNEQFF. The DNA of the CDR3 is TGCAGCGTGGGGACTAGCGCCTACAATGAGCAGTTCTTC.

This clonotype was picked up a small number of times. The chain has TRBV18 and TRBJ2-5; 9 bases map to TRBD1. The trim removed 2 bases at V and 4 bases at J, leaving 8 bases unmatched. This CDR3 comprises 16 residues. CDR1 KGHSH and CDR2 LQKENI come from the germline V gene. DNA of the CDR3: TGTGCCAGCTCACCAGGGACAGGGTACAATGGAGAGACCCAGTACTTC. Translating it yields CASSPGTGYNGETQYF.

This clonotype showed up many times. This chain joins TRBV3-1 and TRBJ1-5; D unclear. The CDR3 is made up of 11 amino acids. The ends were cut back, 8 bases at V and 2 bases at J, with 4 bases in the middle. CDR1 is LGHDT, CDR2 YNNKEL, per germline (reference sequence). The CDR3 DNA reads TGTGCCAGCGGTCGCAATCAGCCCCAGCATTTT. Its translation is CASGRNQPQHF. Full variable domain (rest looked up from reference TRBV3-1 and TRBJ1-5): DTAVSQTPKYLVTQMGNDKSIKCEQNLGHDTMYWYKQDSKKFLKIMFSYNNKELIINETVPNRFSPKSPDKAHLNLHINSLELGDSAVYFCASGRNQPQHFGDGTRLSIL.

This clonotype was seen only a few times. The chain recombines TRBV6-1 with TRBJ1-1; D may be TRBD1 (5 bases). CDR3 size: 12 residues. V was cut by 6 bases and J by 8 bases, with 13 bases left in between. From germline, CDR1 is MNHNS and CDR2 SASEGT. The CDR3 here is CASSWQGGEAFF. CDR3 in DNA: TGTGCCAGCAGCTGGCAGGGTGGAGAAGCTTTCTTT.

This clonotype was seen ten or more times. The chain uses TRBV10-3 and TRBJ2-1, with TRBD2 identical over 11 bases. Germline CDR1 is ENHRY and CDR2 is SYGVKD. This CDR3 is built from 14 residues. Unmatched junction bases numbered 7, after V lost 10 bases and J lost 5 bases. CDR3 DNA: TGTGCCACCCTAGCGGGAGGTAGAGACAATGAGCAGTTCTTC. Its protein product is CATLAGGRDNEQFF.

The gene calls are TRBV18 and TRBJ2-3; maybe TRBD2 (6 bases). This CDR3 has 15 amino acids. The V gene lost 3 bases and the J gene lost 2 bases, with 12 bases spanning the gap. Germline V gene data show CDR1 as KGHSH and CDR2 as LQKENI. CDR3 loop: CASSPWGGNTDTQYF. The CDR3 DNA is TGTGCCAGCTCACCTTGGGGCGGGAACACAGATACGCAGTATTTT.

This clonotype was seen a handful of times. The chain joins TRBV18 to TRBJ1-2; D is possibly TRBD1 (6 bases). CDR1 and CDR2 from the germline V gene are KGHSH and LQKENI. V was cut by 4 bases and J by 4 bases, with 16 bases left in between. The CDR3 sequence is 15 residues long. The CDR3 sequence: CASSRGNTGTYGYTF. The CDR3 DNA sequence: TGTGCCAGCTCACGGGGAAACACAGGGACCTATGGCTACACCTTC.

This clonotype was observed at least ten times. This chain joins TRBV29-1 and TRBJ1-2; D gene unclear. V was pared by 3 bases and J by 0 bases, with 8 bases between. The CDR3 spans 13 residues. Germline V gene data show CDR1 as SQVTM and CDR2 as ANQGSEA. CDR3 sequence reads: CSVEIGANYGYTF. The CDR3 DNA is TGCAGCGTTGAGATAGGAGCTAACTATGGCTACACCTTC. The variable domain in full, with the rest retrieved from reference TRBV29-1 and TRBJ1-2, is SAVISQKPSRDICQRGTSLTIQCQVDSQVTMMFWYRQQPGQSLTLIATANQGSEATYESGFVIDKFPISRPNLTFSTLTVSNMSPEDSSIYLCSVEIGANYGYTFGSGTRLTVV.

The chain recombines TRBV27 with TRBJ1-5; D gene unclear. V lost 8 bases, J lost 1 base, and 15 bases lay in between. The CDR3 sequence is 15 residues long. CDR1 and CDR2 (germline): MNHEY, SMNVEV (reference sequence). The CDR3 coding sequence is TGTGCCAGCGGTAATATGTGGCCAAGCAATCAGCCCCAGCATTTT. This encodes CASGNMWPSNQPQHF.

The chain carries TRBV11-3 and TRBJ2-2; D might be TRBD1 or TRBD2, each matching 5 bases. V lost 2 bases and J lost 6, with 19 bases in between. Germline assignment: CDR1 SGHNT and CDR2 YENEEA. This CDR3 contains 17 residues. The CDR3 nucleotides are TGTGCCAGCAGCTTAACCGGATGGGGGTTCACCCCCGGGGAGCTGTTTTTT. This sequence encodes CASSLTGWGFTPGELFF. Looking up the rest from reference TRBV11-3 and TRBJ2-2 gives the full variable domain: EAGVVQSPRYKIIEKKQPVAFWCNPISGHNTLYWYLQNLGQGPELLIRYENEEAVDDSQLPKDRFSAERLKGVDSTLKIQPAELGDSAVYLCASSLTGWGFTPGELFFGEGSRLTVL.

The V call is TRBV5-1, the J call TRBJ2-7; 7 nucleotides line up with TRBD1. With V trimmed by 4 bases and J by 0 bases, 7 bases remained unmatched. The germline V gene encodes CDR1 SGHRS and CDR2 YFSETQ. This CDR3 has 15 amino acids. The CDR3 sequence: CASSRLQGSSYEQYF. CDR3 bases: TGCGCCAGCAGCCGTTTACAGGGGAGCTCCTACGAGCAGTACTTC.

This clonotype has ten or more counts. The chain couples TRBV15 to TRBJ2-5, with D possibly being TRBD1 (6 bases). This CDR3 has 13 residues. Germline CDR1 is LNHNV and CDR2 is YYDKDF (reference sequence). Trimming removed 6 bases from V and 1 base from J, with 9 bases in between. The CDR3 protein is CATSRTVQETQYF. CDR3 sequence (DNA): TGTGCCACCAGTCGGACAGTCCAAGAGACCCAGTACTTC.